The T cell receptor beta chain described here comes from a study of T cells in Graves' hyperthyroidism and ophthalmopathy. Study results and limitations: Blood shared most expanded thyroid clonotypes above 0.001.

CDR3 size: 17 residues. Trimming cost V 5 bases and J 1 base; bases outside gene matches: 7. Looked up from germline, CDR1 is MDHEN and CDR2 is SYDVKM. Amplified TCR beta CDR3 regions came from RNA transcripts. The TCR CDR3 was amplified in a first-round RT-PCR using the HTBI primer set. TCRdb redid the calling of the multiplex PCR reads with MiXCR, one entry per CDR3 protein. The table lists under 650,000 distinct CDR3 sequences, under 20% of them singletons. Graves' hyperthyroidism was deemed stable absent ophthalmopathy progression within 18 months. Using more than 7.5 ml of fresh peripheral blood, PBMCs were prepared. This clonotype was picked up many times. What it binds is not known.

This TCR derives from a woman in her 30s with Graves' hyperthyroidism. The chain recombines TRBV28 with TRBJ2-3; 12 bases agree with TRBD2. Specimen: blood. CDR3 residues: CASSILLAGGGTDTQYF. The DNA of the CDR3 is TGTGCCAGCAGTATCCTACTAGCGGGAGGCGGCACAGATACGCAGTATTTT.